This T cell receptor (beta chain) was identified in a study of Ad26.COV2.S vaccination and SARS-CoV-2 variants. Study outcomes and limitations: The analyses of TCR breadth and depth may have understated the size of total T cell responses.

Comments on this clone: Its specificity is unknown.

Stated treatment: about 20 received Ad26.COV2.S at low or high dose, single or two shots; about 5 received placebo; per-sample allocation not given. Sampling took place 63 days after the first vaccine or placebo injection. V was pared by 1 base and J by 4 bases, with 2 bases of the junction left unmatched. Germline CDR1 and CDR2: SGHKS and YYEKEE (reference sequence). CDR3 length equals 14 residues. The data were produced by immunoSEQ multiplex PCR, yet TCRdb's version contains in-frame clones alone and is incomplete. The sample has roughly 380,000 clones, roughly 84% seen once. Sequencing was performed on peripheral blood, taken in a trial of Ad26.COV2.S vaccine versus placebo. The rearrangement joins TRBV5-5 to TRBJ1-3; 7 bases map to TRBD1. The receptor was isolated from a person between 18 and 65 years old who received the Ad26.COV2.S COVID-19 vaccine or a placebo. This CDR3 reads CASSLRQGGNTIYF. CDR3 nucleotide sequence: TGTGCCAGCAGCTTGAGACAGGGCGGAAACACCATATATTTT.